Shown below are 21 T cell receptor beta chains from a single sample sequenced in a study of T-cell reconstitution after alpha-beta-depleted transplantation in children. Preparation of the TCRbeta library was carried out with unique molecular identifiers. MiXCR was run by TCRdb on the PCR reads, yielding one entry per CDR3 protein. The sample has about 870,000 distinct CDR3 sequences; roughly 15% are singletons. Sequencing used PBMCs, mostly from graft donor cells, obtained 360 days after TCRalphabeta/CD19-depleted stem cell transplant. Receptor source: a male patient younger than 18 who had a stem cell transplant for acute lymphoblastic leukemia, so the T cells may come from the graft donor.

The chain recombines TRBV7-9 with TRBJ2-4; no firm D call. The CDR3 is 16 residues long. Germline CDR1 SEHNR, CDR2 FQNEAQ (reference sequence). Trimming pared 5 bases from V and 3 bases from J, leaving 17 bases between. The CDR3 region is CASSPTSPYGKNIQYF. The CDR3 DNA reads TGTGCCAGCAGCCCCACCTCACCCTATGGCAAAAACATTCAGTACTTC.

This rearrangement joins TRBV7-9 to TRBJ2-7; 9 bases map to TRBD1. This CDR3 is 16 amino acids long. Per germline, CDR1 SEHNR and CDR2 FQNEAQ (reference sequence). V trimming: 6 bases; J trimming: 2 bases; junction bases outside the gene matches: 11. DNA of the CDR3: TGTGCCAGCAGTCTCACTTGGGACAGGGTGACCTACGAGCAGTACTTC. Translation gives CASSLTWDRVTYEQYF. Combining the CDR3 with reference TRBV7-9 and TRBJ2-7 gives the whole variable domain DTGVSQNPRHKITKRGQNVTFRCDPISEHNRLYWYRQTLGQGPEFLTYFQNEAQLEKSRLLSDRFSAERPKGSFSTLEIQRTEQGDSAMYLCASSLTWDRVTYEQYFGPGTRLTVT.

The table lists this clonotype with a few counts. The genes are TRBV29-1 and TRBJ2-3; 8 bases are shared with TRBD2. The CDR3 loop spans 14 amino acids. In germline, CDR1 is SQVTM, CDR2 ANQGSEA. V was pared by 8 bases and J by 4 bases, with 11 bases of the junction left unmatched. CDR3: CSFRRVAGSDTQYF. The CDR3 DNA is TGCAGCTTCCGGCGAGTAGCGGGATCAGATACGCAGTATTTT.

The chain links TRBV7-2 to TRBJ1-2, with D hard to call. CDR1 is SGHTA, CDR2 FQGNSA, per germline. CDR3 size: 14 residues. The V end was cut by 1 base, the J end by 4 bases, with 10 bases between. The DNA for the CDR3 is TGTGCCAGCAGCTTAGAGGCCCGCTCCTATGGCTACACCTTC. Translation gives CASSLEARSYGYTF.

The chain uses TRBV7-6 and TRBJ2-5; 10 bases are a match to TRBD2. The CDR3 runs to 15 residues. J lost 5 bases, V lost 1 base, and 4 bases had no gene match. The germline CDR1 and CDR2 sequences are SGHVS and FNYEAQ. CDR3 sequence reads: CASSLVGSGRETQYF. CDR3 coding DNA: TGTGCCAGCAGCTTAGTAGGTAGCGGGAGGGAGACCCAGTACTTC. The full variable domain, its missing parts supplied by reference TRBV7-6 and TRBJ2-5, is GAGVSQSPRYKVTKRGQDVALRCDPISGHVSLYWYRQALGQGPEFLTYFNYEAQQDKSGLPNDRFSAERPEGSISTLTIQRTEQRDSAMYRCASSLVGSGRETQYFGPGTRLLVL.

There are a few counts of this clonotype. V gene TRBV20-1 combines with J gene TRBJ2-3; D remains unclear. The V and J ends lost 2 bases and 0 bases respectively, with 18 bases between them. This CDR3 is built from 17 residues. Germline-derived CDR1 and CDR2 are DFQATT and SNEGSKA (reference sequence). CDR3 region: CSARISSLVSSTDTQYF. The CDR3 DNA is TGCAGTGCTAGAATCTCTAGTCTGGTTTCTAGCACAGATACGCAGTATTTT.

The gene calls are TRBV7-9 and TRBJ2-7; D possibly corresponds to TRBD1 (6 bases). Germline CDR1 SEHNR, CDR2 FQNEAQ (reference sequence). Trimming took 5 bases from V and 4 from J, leaving 12 bases between them. CDR3 size: 13 residues. CDR3 sequence reads: CASSPNRDYEQYF. CDR3 sequence (DNA): TGTGCCAGCAGCCCAAACAGGGATTACGAGCAGTACTTC.

The CDR3 is CASRGQGAVEKLFF. In nucleotides, the CDR3 is TGTGCCAGCAGGGGACAGGGGGCGGTTGAAAAACTGTTTTTT. This rearrangement joins TRBV6-1 to TRBJ1-4; TRBD1 aligns across 12 bases. Germline V CDR1 and CDR2: MNHNS, SASEGT. J lost 7 bases, V lost 6 bases, and 3 bases had no gene match. The length of the CDR3 is 14 residues.

In this sample, this clonotype turned up a few times. The gene calls are TRBV12-3 or TRBV12-4 and TRBJ2-3; 11 nucleotides align to TRBD2. The CDR3 is 18 amino acids. V trimming: 5 bases; J trimming: 3 bases; junction bases outside the gene matches: 13. CDR3 nucleotide sequence: TGTGCCAGCAGTAGAGGGGGACTAGCGGCCCTTCGGACAGATACGCAGTATTTT. Its translation: CASSRGGLAALRTDTQYF.

In its sample, this clonotype was seen many times. The chain uses TRBV4-1 and TRBJ2-2; 10 bases are a match to TRBD2. Trimming cost V 0 bases and J 5 bases; bases outside gene matches: 12. In germline, CDR1 is MGHRA, CDR2 YSYEKL. The length of the CDR3 is 19 residues. The DNA for the CDR3 is TGCGCCAGCAGCCAAGATGGCAGCGGGAGGGCCTCTAGAACCGGGGAGCTGTTTTTT. Translation gives CASSQDGSGRASRTGELFF.

The genes are TRBV5-1 and TRBJ2-7, with 12 bases lining up with TRBD1. The CDR3 contains 15 residues. In germline, CDR1 is SGHRS, CDR2 YFSETQ. With V trimmed by 3 bases and J by 2 bases, 3 bases remained unmatched. CDR3 sequence (DNA): TGCGCCAGCAGCTGGGGACAGGGGGCGACCTACGAGCAGTACTTC. It is translated as CASSWGQGATYEQYF.

This clonotype was seen at least ten times. The chain recombines TRBV10-3 with TRBJ2-1, with TRBD2 matching 9 bases. Germline values: CDR1 ENHRY, CDR2 SYGVKD. This CDR3 has 16 amino acids. The V and J ends lost 0 bases and 5 bases, in that order; junction bases with no gene match: 5. The CDR3 sequence: CAISESKAGGNNEQFF. Written as DNA, the CDR3 is TGTGCCATCAGTGAGTCGAAGGCGGGAGGGAACAATGAGCAGTTCTTC.

There are a few counts of this clonotype. The V and J genes are TRBV13 and TRBJ2-7; D is ambiguous. Germline CDR1 PRHDT, CDR2 FYEKMQ (reference sequence). This CDR3 is 14 amino acids long. V gave up 7 bases and J gave up 3 bases, with 16 bases separating them. CDR3 region: CASTHGYGNYEQYF. For the CDR3, the DNA is TGTGCCAGCACCCATGGATACGGTAACTACGAGCAGTACTTC.

This clonotype showed up just a few times. The chain uses TRBV4-1 and TRBJ1-1; D perhaps matches TRBD1 (5 bases). Germline CDR1 reads MGHRA; CDR2 reads YSYEKL. Trimming cost V 0 bases and J 3 bases, with 11 bases left between them. The CDR3 loop spans 15 amino acids. The CDR3 sequence: CASSQEPGADTEAFF. The DNA of the CDR3 is TGCGCCAGCAGCCAAGAACCCGGGGCCGACACTGAAGCTTTCTTT.

The sample holds many counts of this clonotype. The rearrangement joins TRBV9 to TRBJ2-1; TRBD2 matches 13 bases. Germline trimming cut 4 bases from V and 4 bases from J; bases unmatched to any gene: 8. In germline, CDR1 is SGDLS, CDR2 YYNGEE. The CDR3 covers 17 residues. The CDR3 loop is CASSPGLAGAPYNEQFF. The CDR3 nucleotides read TGTGCCAGCAGCCCCGGACTAGCGGGAGCCCCTTACAATGAGCAGTTCTTC. The entire variable domain, with the rest obtained from reference TRBV9 and TRBJ2-1, is as follows: DSGVTQTPKHLITATGQRVTLRCSPRSGDLSVYWYQQSLDQGLQFLIQYYNGEERAKGNILERFSAQQFPDLHSELNLSSLELGDSALYFCASSPGLAGAPYNEQFFGPGTRLTVL.

In its sample, this clonotype was seen a few times. The V call is TRBV5-1, the J call TRBJ2-7, with D unresolved. This CDR3 has 13 amino acids. V dropped 5 bases and J dropped 2 bases, with 11 bases sitting between them. Germline V CDR1 and CDR2: SGHRS, YFSETQ. The CDR3 nucleotides read TGCGCCAGCAGAGTGACTGCAGCCTACGAGCAGTACTTC. Its protein product is CASRVTAAYEQYF. Using reference TRBV5-1 and TRBJ2-7 for the parts outside the CDR3, the full variable domain is KAGVTQTPRYLIKTRGQQVTLSCSPISGHRSVSWYQQTPGQGLQFLFEYFSETQRNKGNFPGRFSGRQFSNSRSEMNVSTLELGDSALYLCASRVTAAYEQYFGPGTRLTVT.

This clonotype was observed a few times. The genes are TRBV6-1 and TRBJ1-4; the D gene is possibly TRBD1 (6 bases). V dropped 4 bases and J dropped 0 bases, with 9 bases sitting between them. CDR1 is MNHNS and CDR2 is SASEGT in the germline V gene. The CDR3 contains 15 residues. CDR3 amino acids: CASSAGQSTNEKLFF. CDR3 coding DNA: TGTGCCAGCAGTGCCGGACAGTCAACTAATGAAAAACTGTTTTTT.

This clonotype was detected a few times. This sequence joins TRBV4-3 and TRBJ2-7; 10 bases line up with TRBD2. Germline assignment: CDR1 LGHNA and CDR2 YSLEER. The ends lost 4 bases at V and 4 bases at J; junction bases unmatched: 31. The CDR3 length is 23 residues. CDR3 DNA sequence: TGCGCCAGCAGCCTTAGGGGGCTAGCGGGAGAACACCCAACCCAACTCCCCGCTTACGAGCAGTACTTC. It encodes CASSLRGLAGEHPTQLPAYEQYF.

This clonotype was detected many times. This rearrangement joins TRBV5-5 to TRBJ2-1; 12 positions agree with TRBD2. The CDR3 loop spans 14 amino acids. V trimming: 4 bases; J trimming: 9 bases; junction bases outside the gene matches: 5. CDR1 is SGHKS and CDR2 is YYEKEE in the germline V gene (reference sequence). The CDR3 spells CASSRTSGTSEQFF. The CDR3 nucleotides read TGTGCCAGCAGCCGGACTAGCGGGACATCTGAGCAGTTCTTC.

The CDR3: CASSLADGLGWYEQFF. CDR3 nucleotide sequence: TGCGCCAGCAGCTTGGCCGACGGTCTGGGGTGGTATGAGCAGTTCTTC. This chain links TRBV5-1 with TRBJ2-1, with unresolved D. The length of the CDR3 is 16 residues. CDR1 and CDR2 (germline): SGHRS, YFSETQ. The V gene lost 0 bases and the J gene lost 8 bases, with 18 bases spanning the gap. Variable domain in full (rest from reference TRBV5-1 and TRBJ2-1): KAGVTQTPRYLIKTRGQQVTLSCSPISGHRSVSWYQQTPGQGLQFLFEYFSETQRNKGNFPGRFSGRQFSNSRSEMNVSTLELGDSALYLCASSLADGLGWYEQFFGPGTRLTVL.

This clonotype appeared a few times. This chain joins TRBV7-8 and TRBJ2-1; D perhaps matches TRBD2 (5 bases). The germline V and J ends were trimmed by 2 bases and 0 bases, with 23 bases remaining between them. The CDR3 runs 20 residues. CDR1 is SGHVS and CDR2 is FQNEAQ in the germline V gene. This chain's CDR3 is CASSLPRAHSSFSSYNEQFF. CDR3 nucleotide sequence: TGTGCCAGCAGCTTACCCAGAGCCCACTCTAGCTTCAGCTCCTACAATGAGCAGTTCTTC.